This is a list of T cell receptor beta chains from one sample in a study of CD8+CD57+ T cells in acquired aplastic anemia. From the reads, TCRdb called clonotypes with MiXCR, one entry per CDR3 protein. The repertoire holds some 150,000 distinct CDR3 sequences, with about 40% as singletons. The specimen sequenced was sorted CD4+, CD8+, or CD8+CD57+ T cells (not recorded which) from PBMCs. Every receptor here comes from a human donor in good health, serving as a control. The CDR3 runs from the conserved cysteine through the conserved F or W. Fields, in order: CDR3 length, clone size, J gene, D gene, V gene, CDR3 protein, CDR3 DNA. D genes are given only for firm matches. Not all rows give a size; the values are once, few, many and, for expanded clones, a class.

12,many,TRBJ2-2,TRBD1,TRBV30,CAWGQDQIPLFF,TGTGCCTGGGGACAGGATCAAATCCCCCTGTTTTTT
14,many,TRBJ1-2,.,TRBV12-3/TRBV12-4,CASSFDVGDYGYTF,TGTGCCAGCAGTTTTGACGTCGGCGACTATGGCTACACCTTC
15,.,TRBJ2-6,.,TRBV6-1,CASSEKGTGANVLTF,TGTGCCAGCAGTGAAAAAGGGACTGGGGCCAACGTCCTGACTTTC
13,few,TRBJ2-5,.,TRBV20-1,CSARRGHKETQYF,TGCAGTGCTAGGCGCGGGCATAAGGAGACCCAGTACTTC
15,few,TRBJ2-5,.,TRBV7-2,CASSLGREYQETQYF,TGTGCCAGCAGCTTGGGCAGGGAGTACCAAGAGACCCAGTACTTC
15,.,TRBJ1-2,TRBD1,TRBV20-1,CSAREGGRGNYGYTF,TGCAGTGCTAGAGAAGGGGGCAGGGGTAACTATGGCTACACCTTC
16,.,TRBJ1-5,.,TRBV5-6,CASSLEVRNSNQPQHF,TGTGCCAGCAGCTTGGAGGTCAGGAATAGCAATCAGCCCCAGCATTTT
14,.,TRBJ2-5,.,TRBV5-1,CASSLAPYQETQYF,TGCGCCAGCAGCTTAGCCCCGTACCAAGAGACCCAGTACTTC
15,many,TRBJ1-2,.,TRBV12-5,CASGLPNGGHYGYTF,TGTGCTAGTGGTTTGCCCAACGGGGGCCACTATGGCTACACCTTC
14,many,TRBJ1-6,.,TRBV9,CASSVGGNNSPLHF,TGTGCCAGCAGCGTAGGAGGGAATAATTCACCCCTCCACTTT
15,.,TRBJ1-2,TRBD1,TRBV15,CATSFRQGPNYGYTF,TGTGCCACCAGCTTCCGACAGGGACCTAACTATGGCTACACCTTC
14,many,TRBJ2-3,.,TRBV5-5,CASSPGTRADTQYF,TGTGCCAGCAGCCCCGGGACACGCGCAGATACGCAGTATTTT
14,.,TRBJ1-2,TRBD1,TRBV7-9,CASSRTQGGDGYTF,TGTGCCAGCAGCCGAACGCAGGGGGGCGATGGCTACACCTTC
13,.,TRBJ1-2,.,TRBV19,CASSILDRYGYTF,TGTGCCAGTAGTATATTAGACCGCTATGGCTACACCTTC
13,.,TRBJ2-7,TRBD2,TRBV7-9,CASRASGDYEQYF,TGTGCCAGCAGAGCTAGCGGAGATTACGAGCAGTACTTC
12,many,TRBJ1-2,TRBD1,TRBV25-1,CASSGTGVGYTF,TGTGCCAGCAGTGGGACAGGGGTTGGCTACACCTTC
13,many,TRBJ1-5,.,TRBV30,CAWTTQGGQPQHF,TGTGCCTGGACCACACAGGGAGGACAGCCCCAGCATTTT
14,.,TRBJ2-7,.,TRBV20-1,CSASSGQRDYEQYF,TGCAGTGCTAGTTCCGGACAGCGGGACTACGAGCAGTACTTC
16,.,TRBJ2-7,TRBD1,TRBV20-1,CSARDQTGGETYEQYF,TGCAGTGCTAGAGACCAGACAGGGGGCGAGACCTACGAGCAGTACTTC
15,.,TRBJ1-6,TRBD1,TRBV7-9,CASSMDRVIGTPLHF,TGTGCCAGCAGCATGGACAGGGTTATTGGAACACCCCTCCACTTT
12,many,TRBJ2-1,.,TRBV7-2,CASSSAGGEQFF,TGTGCCAGCAGCTCTGCGGGTGGTGAGCAGTTCTTC
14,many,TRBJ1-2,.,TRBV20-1,CSARPERGIYGYTF,TGCAGTGCTAGACCGGAGAGGGGCATCTATGGCTACACCTTC
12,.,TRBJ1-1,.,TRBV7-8,CASSLENTEAFF,TGTGCCAGCAGCTTAGAGAACACTGAAGCTTTCTTT
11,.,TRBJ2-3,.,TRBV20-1,CSHSSTDTQYF,TGCAGCCATTCTAGCACAGATACGCAGTATTTT
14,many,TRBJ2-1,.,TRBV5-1,CASSLASYYNEQFF,TGCGCCAGCAGCTTGGCCAGTTACTACAATGAGCAGTTCTTC
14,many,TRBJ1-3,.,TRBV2,CASNKLVSGNTIYF,TGTGCCAGCAATAAGCTAGTCTCTGGAAACACCATATATTTT
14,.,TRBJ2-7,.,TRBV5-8,CASSFAREAYEQYF,TGTGCCAGCAGCTTCGCAAGAGAAGCCTACGAGCAGTACTTC
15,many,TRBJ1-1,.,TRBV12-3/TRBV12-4,CASSFGGSVNTEAFF,TGTGCCAGCAGTTTTGGGGGGTCCGTGAACACTGAAGCTTTCTTT
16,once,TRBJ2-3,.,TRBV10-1,CASSESGGASTDTQYF,TGCGCCAGCAGTGAGTCAGGCGGGGCCAGCACAGATACGCAGTATTTT
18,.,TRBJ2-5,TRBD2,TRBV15,CATSRGKRSGGAQETQYF,TGTGCCACCAGCAGAGGCAAGCGTAGCGGGGGGGCCCAAGAGACCCAGTACTTC
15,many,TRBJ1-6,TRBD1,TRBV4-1,CASSPSTGISSPLHF,TGCGCCAGCAGCCCATCGACAGGGATCAGTTCACCCCTCCACTTT
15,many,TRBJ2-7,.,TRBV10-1,CASSESGVRDREQYF,TGCGCCAGCAGTGAGTCAGGGGTCCGGGATCGCGAGCAGTACTTC
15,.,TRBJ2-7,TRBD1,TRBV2,CASSESPGTVYEQYF,TGTGCCAGCAGTGAATCCCCAGGGACAGTCTACGAGCAGTACTTC
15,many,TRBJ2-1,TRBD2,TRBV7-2,CASSLDSGTRRRQFF,TGTGCCAGCAGCTTAGATAGCGGGACTAGGCGTCGGCAGTTCTTC
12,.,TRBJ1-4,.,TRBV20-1,CSAPGPDEKLFF,TGCAGTGCTCCAGGCCCCGATGAAAAACTGTTTTTT
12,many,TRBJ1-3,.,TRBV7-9,CASSLTGNTIYF,TGTGCCAGCAGCTTAACTGGAAACACCATATATTTT
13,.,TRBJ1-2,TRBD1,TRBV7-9,CASSSQGDYGYTF,TGTGCCAGCAGCTCGCAGGGGGACTATGGCTACACCTTC
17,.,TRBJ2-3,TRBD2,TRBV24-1,CATSDFGRAGGTDTQYF,TGTGCCACCAGTGATTTCGGGAGGGCCGGGGGCACAGATACGCAGTATTTT
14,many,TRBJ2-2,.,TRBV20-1,CSAEGEGNTGELFF,TGCAGTGCGGAGGGGGAGGGTAACACCGGGGAGCTGTTTTTT
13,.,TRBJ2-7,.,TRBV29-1,CSVGPDRYYEQYF,TGCAGCGTTGGTCCGGACAGATACTACGAGCAGTACTTC
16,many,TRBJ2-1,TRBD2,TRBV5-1,CASGPSGGMSGNEQFF,TGCGCCAGCGGACCTAGCGGGGGTATGTCGGGCAATGAGCAGTTCTTC